These 23 T cell receptor beta chains were all obtained from the same sample, sequenced in a study of cytomegalovirus exposure and HLA in healthy donors. The PCR ran on 60 Vbeta and 13 Jbeta primers. Sequencing was performed with immunoSEQ multiplex PCR; in TCRdb, only in-frame clones are kept and a portion is missing. Its table records some 120,000 clones. The sample comprised PBMCs. These receptors all stem from a man in his forties in good health and CMV-seropositive.

The chain links TRBV9 to TRBJ2-1; 9 bases fit TRBD2. Germline lookup yields CDR1 SGDLS and CDR2 YYNGEE. The CDR3 is made up of 17 amino acids. J gave up 8 bases and V 0 bases, and 12 bases lay outside the gene matches. In DNA, the CDR3 is TGTGCCAGCAGCGTAGGGGGCGGGAGGGCCCTCAACGATGAGCAGTTCTTC. This encodes CASSVGGGRALNDEQFF.

This chain links TRBV28 with TRBJ1-1; D is possibly TRBD1 (5 bases). Trimming removed 4 bases at V and 10 bases at J, with 16 bases between. Germline V gene sequence: CDR1 MDHEN, CDR2 SYDVKM. The CDR3 length is 13 residues. CDR3 in DNA: TGTGCCAGCAGTTGGCTCCAGGGTAAGCGAGCTTTCTTT. Residues: CASSWLQGKRAFF.

V and J are TRBV29-1 and TRBJ1-1, with D maybe TRBD1 (5 bases). This CDR3 region has 13 residues. CDR1 and CDR2 (germline): SQVTM, ANQGSEA. V lost 3 bases to trimming and J lost 2 bases, with 10 bases between them. The CDR3 here is CSVDGGGNTEAFF. In DNA form, the CDR3 reads TGCAGCGTTGACGGGGGGGGAAACACTGAAGCTTTCTTT.

The rearrangement joins TRBV28 to TRBJ2-7; a possible D gene is TRBD1 (6 bases). Germline assignment: CDR1 MDHEN and CDR2 SYDVKM. Deletions cut 4 bases from V and 2 bases from J, with 21 bases between. The CDR3 runs 17 residues. The CDR3 DNA follows: TGTGCCAGCAGTTCGGATAGGAACAGGGCGCGAACCTACGAGCAGTACTTC. As protein: CASSSDRNRARTYEQYF. Filled out from reference TRBV28 and TRBJ2-7, the complete variable domain reads DVKVTQSSRYLVKRTGEKVFLECVQDMDHENMFWYRQDPGLGLRLIYFSYDVKMKEKGDIPEGYSVSREKKERFSLILESASTNQTSMYLCASSSDRNRARTYEQYFGPGTRLTVT.

J is TRBJ2-5 and V is TRBV28, with 11 bases identical to TRBD1. Trimming at V came to 4 bases and at J to 5 bases, leaving 3 bases not matched to a gene. Per the germline V gene, CDR1 is MDHEN and CDR2 is SYDVKM. CDR3 length: 14 residues. The DNA for the CDR3 is TGTGCCAGCAGTTGGACAGGGGGCGGGGAGACCCAGTACTTC. This codes for CASSWTGGGETQYF.

The chain is built from TRBV28 and TRBJ2-1; D perhaps matches TRBD2 (6 bases). Germline V gene data show CDR1 as MDHEN and CDR2 as SYDVKM. The CDR3 contains 14 residues. V was cut by 3 bases and J by 4 bases, with 10 bases left in between. The CDR3 DNA sequence: TGTGCCAGCAGTTTGGAGCGGGCGTACAATGAGCAGTTCTTC. It is translated as CASSLERAYNEQFF.

The genes are TRBV18 and TRBJ1-1; a weak D match, TRBD1 (5 bases). The CDR3 is 14 amino acids. Per the germline V gene, CDR1 is KGHSH and CDR2 is LQKENI. V lost 3 bases to trimming and J lost 0 bases, with 8 bases between them. CDR3 coding DNA: TGTGCCAGCTCACCGGGGCCCATGAACACTGAAGCTTTCTTT. Amino acid sequence: CASSPGPMNTEAFF.

CDR3 sequence reads: CASSITDRGHEQFF. CDR3 nucleotides: TGTGCCAGTAGTATTACTGACAGGGGCCATGAGCAGTTCTTC. The rearrangement joins TRBV19 to TRBJ2-1, with 8 bases lining up with TRBD1. After removal of 3 bases from V and 8 bases from J, the junction contained 6 bases not matched to a gene. This CDR3 region has 14 residues. Germline lookup yields CDR1 LNHDA and CDR2 SQIVND (reference sequence).

This chain links TRBV11-2 with TRBJ2-2; 10 bases map to TRBD1. V lost 2 bases to trimming and J lost 5 bases; unmatched junction nucleotides: 2. CDR3 length: 15 residues. Germline V gives CDR1 SGHAT, CDR2 FQNNGV. For the CDR3, the DNA is TGTGCCAGCAGCTTAAGGACAGGGGGTACCGGGGAGCTGTTTTTT. It codes for CASSLRTGGTGELFF.

The gene calls are TRBV5-1 and TRBJ1-2; 8 nucleotides line up with TRBD1. The CDR3 has 13 residues. The J segment lost 8 bases and the V segment lost 2 bases, leaving 5 bases of the junction unmatched. The germline V gene has CDR1 SGHRS and CDR2 YFSETQ. In DNA form, the CDR3 reads TGCGCCAGCAGCTTACAGGGGGGAACAGGCTACACCTTC. Translated, it gives CASSLQGGTGYTF.

This chain joins TRBV7-9 and TRBJ2-7, with D unresolved. Germline V gives CDR1 SEHNR, CDR2 FQNEAQ (reference sequence). Trimming left V 4 bases short and J 2 bases short, with 12 bases between. CDR3 length equals 14 residues. CDR3 DNA sequence: TGTGCCAGCAGCTCCTACGGGTCTACCTACGAGCAGTACTTC. Amino acid sequence: CASSSYGSTYEQYF. The variable domain in full, completed from reference TRBV7-9 and TRBJ2-7, reads DTGVSQNPRHKITKRGQNVTFRCDPISEHNRLYWYRQTLGQGPEFLTYFQNEAQLEKSRLLSDRFSAERPKGSFSTLEIQRTEQGDSAMYLCASSSYGSTYEQYFGPGTRLTVT.

V is TRBV7-2 and J is TRBJ1-1; D not certain. Trimming removed 2 bases at V and 1 base at J, with 5 bases between. The CDR3 is made up of 13 amino acids. Germline V gives CDR1 SGHTA, CDR2 FQGNSA. Here the CDR3 DNA reads TGTGCCAGCAGCTTAAGCGGGAACACTGAAGCTTTCTTT. This translates into CASSLSGNTEAFF.

V is TRBV7-9 and J is TRBJ2-1; 7 positions agree with TRBD1. From germline, CDR1 is SEHNR and CDR2 FQNEAQ (reference sequence). This CDR3 is 16 amino acids long. The junction had 5 bases not matched to a gene; V was cut back by 3 bases and J by 0 bases. The CDR3 region has the DNA TGTGCCAGCAGCTTTTCGGGACAGAGCTCCTACAATGAGCAGTTCTTC. Translation: CASSFSGQSSYNEQFF.

A remark on this clone: One end of the junction fails to match germline, which may point to a read error. The chain has TRBV7-7 and TRBJ2-2; TRBD1 matches at 9 bases. Germline V lookup: CDR1 SSHAT, CDR2 FNYEAQ (reference sequence). The CDR3 has 15 amino acids. The DNA for the CDR3 is TGTGCTAGCACCTCGTGGGACAGGGACACCGGGGAGCTGTTTTTT. This gives the protein CASTSWDRDTGELFF. The full variable domain, completed using reference TRBV7-7 and TRBJ2-2, is GAGVSQSPRYKVTKRGQDVTLRCDPISSHATLYWYQQALGQGPEFLTYFNYEAQPDKSGLPSDRFSAERPEGSISTLTIQRTEQRDSAMYRCASTSWDRDTGELFFGEGSRLTVL.

The chain links TRBV18 to TRBJ1-3; maybe TRBD1 (6 bases). The ends were cut back, 2 bases at V and 5 bases at J, with 7 bases in the middle. CDR1 and CDR2 from the germline V gene are KGHSH and LQKENI. The CDR3 length is 13 residues. The CDR3, as DNA: TGTGCCAGCTCACCAGGGGGCCGAAACACCATATATTTT. Translation gives CASSPGGRNTIYF.

V gene TRBV28 combines with J gene TRBJ1-5; possible D gene TRBD1, 5 bases. CDR3 length: 16 residues. V lost 6 bases and J 0 bases, leaving 15 bases between the germline ends. CDR1 and CDR2 from the germline V gene are MDHEN and SYDVKM. The CDR3: CASRGQGGSSNQPQHF. The CDR3 bases are TGTGCCAGCAGGGGGCAGGGCGGGAGTAGCAATCAGCCCCAGCATTTT.

The CDR3 DNA sequence: TGCGCCAGCATGTACTTAGGGAGTCAATACAATGAGCAGTTCTTC. Its protein is CASMYLGSQYNEQFF. The V call is TRBV5-1, the J call TRBJ2-1, with D maybe TRBD2 (5 bases). The V gene lost 6 bases and the J gene lost 4 bases, with 17 bases spanning the gap. This CDR3 spans 15 amino acids. Germline CDR1 reads SGHRS; CDR2 reads YFSETQ.

The chain carries TRBV18 and TRBJ1-5; D unclear. V was pared by 4 bases and J by 7 bases, with 8 bases between. Germline V lookup: CDR1 KGHSH, CDR2 LQKENI. The CDR3 is 12 amino acids. CDR3 sequence (DNA): TGTGCCAGCTCACAAAACGGGCAGCCCCAGCATTTT. Protein sequence: CASSQNGQPQHF.

The J gene is TRBJ2-1, the V gene TRBV9; maybe TRBD2 (6 bases). Germline V lookup: CDR1 SGDLS, CDR2 YYNGEE. The CDR3 consists of 15 residues. The V gene lost 3 bases and the J gene lost 0 bases, with 10 bases spanning the gap. The CDR3 bases are TGTGCCAGCAGCGGAGCGGGCGGCTCCTACAATGAGCAGTTCTTC. Translating it yields CASSGAGGSYNEQFF.

The chain couples TRBV27 to TRBJ1-2; 7 bases are shared with TRBD1. The CDR3 runs 15 residues. V lost 4 bases to trimming and J lost 4 bases; unmatched junction nucleotides: 9. From germline, CDR1 is MNHEY and CDR2 SMNVEV (reference sequence). This CDR3 is CASSSDIQGRYGYTF. The DNA of the CDR3 is TGTGCCAGCAGTTCCGACATACAGGGGCGCTATGGCTACACCTTC.

This rearrangement joins TRBV5-1 to TRBJ2-7; 8 bases agree with TRBD1. The germline gives CDR1 SGHRS, CDR2 YFSETQ. The CDR3 runs 14 residues. V dropped 4 bases and J dropped 4; count of bases not matched to a gene: 7. CDR3 protein: CASSTGTGMYEQYF. CDR3 sequence (DNA): TGCGCCAGCAGCACCGGGACAGGCATGTACGAGCAGTACTTC. Looking up the rest from reference TRBV5-1 and TRBJ2-7 gives the full variable domain: KAGVTQTPRYLIKTRGQQVTLSCSPISGHRSVSWYQQTPGQGLQFLFEYFSETQRNKGNFPGRFSGRQFSNSRSEMNVSTLELGDSALYLCASSTGTGMYEQYFGPGTRLTVT.

The rearrangement joins TRBV7-9 to TRBJ2-3; TRBD2 agrees at 10 bases. This CDR3 has 15 residues. With 5 bases clipped from V and 6 bases from J, the junction kept 8 bases outside the gene matches. The germline gives CDR1 SEHNR, CDR2 FQNEAQ (reference sequence). Here the CDR3 DNA reads TGTGCCAGCAGCCAGACTAGCGGGCGGGGGGATACGCAGTATTTT. This gives the protein CASSQTSGRGDTQYF.

The chain couples TRBV13 to TRBJ2-1; D is possibly TRBD2 (5 bases). V lost 3 bases, J lost 0 bases, and 12 bases lay in between. The CDR3 is 16 amino acids. Per germline, CDR1 PRHDT and CDR2 FYEKMQ (reference sequence). The CDR3 here is CASSFPSGSSYNEQFF. The CDR3 DNA sequence: TGTGCCAGCAGCTTTCCCAGCGGAAGCTCCTACAATGAGCAGTTCTTC.